These 32 T cell receptor beta chains share one sample of origin, sequenced in a study of regulatory T cells in long-lasting Graves disease. Time point specified: newly diagnosed GD, antithyroid drugs for less than 3 months. RNA extracted from PBMCs served as the sequencing template. According to the study, TCR beta libraries were built with iRepertoire HTBI primers and CDR3-region Arm-PCR. TCRdb re-analysed the multiplex PCR reads in MiXCR, keeping a single row per CDR3 protein. The sample lists roughly 380,000 distinct CDR3 sequences; approximately 15% were seen once. Separately, the same data were catalogued under a study of T cells in Graves' hyperthyroidism and ophthalmopathy.

The sample in question was peripheral blood mononuclear cells (PBMCs), obtained at new diagnosis, from a patient treated with antithyroid drugs. The receptors shown here come from a middle-aged man with Graves disease.

This clonotype appeared a few times. J is TRBJ2-5 and V is TRBV5-1; 8 bases line up with TRBD1. After removal of 2 bases from V and 4 bases from J, the junction contained 7 bases not matched to a gene. The CDR3 consists of 15 residues. Germline CDR1 is SGHRS and CDR2 is YFSETQ. CDR3: CASSFGSGGGETQYF. CDR3 DNA: TGCGCCAGCAGCTTTGGCTCAGGGGGCGGAGAGACCCAGTACTTC.

This clonotype was detected a few times. The chain recombines TRBV24-1 with TRBJ2-1; 10 bases align to TRBD2. The length of the CDR3 is 16 residues. V lost 4 bases and J lost 1; bases outside the gene matches: 3. From germline, CDR1 is KGHDR and CDR2 SFDVKD. CDR3 DNA sequence: TGTGCCACCAGTGAGTATAGCGGGGGGTCCTACAATGAGCAGTTCTTC. Its protein product is CATSEYSGGSYNEQFF.

This clonotype was found many times. The chain joins TRBV7-9 to TRBJ2-7; D is possibly TRBD2 (7 bases). Per germline, CDR1 SEHNR and CDR2 FQNEAQ (reference sequence). The V gene lost 5 bases and the J gene lost 0 bases, with 29 bases spanning the gap. The CDR3 length is 20 residues. The CDR3 sequence is CASSPSLRGGSTGDSYEQYF. The CDR3 DNA follows: TGTGCCAGCAGCCCTAGCTTGCGGGGAGGGTCGACAGGAGACTCCTACGAGCAGTACTTC. The complete variable domain, with remaining parts taken from reference TRBV7-9 and TRBJ2-7, reads DTGVSQNPRHKITKRGQNVTFRCDPISEHNRLYWYRQTLGQGPEFLTYFQNEAQLEKSRLLSDRFSAERPKGSFSTLEIQRTEQGDSAMYLCASSPSLRGGSTGDSYEQYFGPGTRLTVT.

The rearrangement links TRBV6-2 or TRBV6-3 to TRBJ2-2, with 11 bases lining up with TRBD1. Germline-derived CDR1 and CDR2 are MNHEY and SVGEGT. The V gene end was trimmed by 2 bases and the J gene end by 3 bases; junction bases not matched to a gene: 11. CDR3 length: 19 amino acids. The CDR3, as DNA: TGTGCCAGCAGTTACGTTTTCGCCGGGACAGGGGGGGACACCGGGGAGCTGTTTTTT. This encodes CASSYVFAGTGGDTGELFF.

This clonotype was found many times. The rearrangement uses TRBV3-1 and TRBJ2-1, with 8 bases aligning to TRBD1. The CDR3 contains 15 residues. The germline gives CDR1 LGHDT, CDR2 YNNKEL (reference sequence). The trim removed 4 bases at V and 3 bases at J, leaving 5 bases unmatched. The CDR3 reads CASSPRTGIYNEQFF. CDR3 sequence (DNA): TGTGCCAGCAGCCCGCGGACAGGGATCTACAATGAGCAGTTCTTC.

The rearrangement joins TRBV27 to TRBJ1-2; tentative D call: TRBD1 (5 bases). CDR1 is MNHEY, CDR2 SMNVEV, per germline (reference sequence). V was shortened by 2 bases and J by 4 bases, with 14 bases between the two germline ends. The CDR3 totals 15 residues. The CDR3 coding sequence is TGTGCCAGCAGTTTAAATCGGCAGGGTGCCTATGGCTACACCTTC. This codes for CASSLNRQGAYGYTF.

This clonotype was recorded at least ten times. The chain couples TRBV5-6 to TRBJ2-7; 9 bases fit TRBD1. The CDR3 length is 15 residues. The junction had 6 bases not matched to a gene; V was cut back by 5 bases and J by 0 bases. The germline V gene has CDR1 SGHDT and CDR2 YYEEEE. The CDR3 region is CASRGGQGLSYEQYF. As DNA, the CDR3 is TGTGCCAGCAGGGGGGGACAGGGCCTCTCCTACGAGCAGTACTTC.

The rearrangement joins TRBV7-9 to TRBJ2-3, with 7 nucleotides matching TRBD2. After removal of 2 bases from V and 6 bases from J, the junction contained 5 bases not matched to a gene. From germline, CDR1 is SEHNR and CDR2 FQNEAQ (reference sequence). This CDR3 contains 14 residues. DNA for the CDR3: TGTGCCAGCAGCTTACGGGGAGGGGAGGATACGCAGTATTTT. Translating it yields CASSLRGGEDTQYF.

This clonotype was seen ten or more times. The chain uses TRBV28 and TRBJ2-6; D possibly corresponds to TRBD1 (6 bases). Trimming removed 3 bases from V and 2 bases from J, with 14 bases in between. CDR3 length: 17 residues. Germline lookup yields CDR1 MDHEN and CDR2 SYDVKM. The CDR3 spells CASSLGAKTAGANVLTF. The CDR3 DNA is TGTGCCAGCAGTTTGGGGGCGAAAACTGCTGGGGCCAACGTCCTGACTTTC.

This clonotype was counted many times. The V gene is TRBV5-1, the J gene TRBJ2-1; TRBD1 agrees at 11 bases. Germline V gene lookup returns CDR1 SGHRS and CDR2 YFSETQ. This CDR3 contains 16 residues. J gave up 2 bases and V 4 bases, and 5 bases lay outside the gene matches. The CDR3 is CASSRSGQGAYNEQFF. CDR3 sequence (DNA): TGCGCCAGCAGCCGATCGGGACAGGGGGCCTACAATGAGCAGTTCTTC.

This clonotype has at least ten counts. The CDR3 here is CASSPPKGGRTEAFF. The CDR3, as DNA: TGTGCCAGCTCACCACCCAAAGGGGGGAGGACTGAAGCTTTCTTT. The chain is built from TRBV18 and TRBJ1-1; possibly TRBD1 for D (6 bases). This CDR3 comprises 15 residues. The V end was cut by 0 bases, the J end by 5 bases, with 13 bases between. The V gene's germline CDR1 is KGHSH and CDR2 LQKENI.

This rearrangement joins TRBV20-1 to TRBJ2-5; no clear D. Trimming left V 8 bases short and J 7 bases short, with 14 bases between. Germline V gives CDR1 DFQATT, CDR2 SNEGSKA (reference sequence). This CDR3 is 11 amino acids long. The chain's CDR3 is CSSPTQRTQYF. DNA for the CDR3: TGCAGTTCACCCACACAAAGGACCCAGTACTTC.

This clonotype was observed a few times. The V and J genes are TRBV6-5 and TRBJ2-1, with D possibly matching TRBD1 (5 bases). The V end lost 0 bases, the J end lost 3 bases, and 9 bases lay between the germline ends. The CDR3 runs 15 residues. Germline V CDR1 and CDR2: MNHEY, SVGAGI. CDR3 coding DNA: TGTGCCAGCAGTTACTCAGGGGATGACTACAATGAGCAGTTCTTC. Translating gives CASSYSGDDYNEQFF.

The chain links TRBV5-1 to TRBJ2-5; D is uncertain. Trimming removed 4 bases from V and 2 bases from J, with 15 bases in between. Per germline, CDR1 SGHRS and CDR2 YFSETQ. The CDR3 runs 15 residues. In DNA, the CDR3 is TGCGCCAGCAGCGTCAATGGCAGGAAGCAAGAGACCCAGTACTTC. Residues: CASSVNGRKQETQYF.

In its sample, this clonotype was seen many times. The chain has TRBV20-1 and TRBJ2-1, with 8 bases fitting TRBD2. V trimming: 6 bases; J trimming: 4 bases; junction bases outside the gene matches: 8. CDR3 size: 14 residues. Germline-derived CDR1 and CDR2 are DFQATT and SNEGSKA (reference sequence). The CDR3 region has the DNA TGCAGTGCCCCGGGGGGGGCGATATACAATGAGCAGTTCTTC. It encodes CSAPGGAIYNEQFF.

The table lists this clonotype with many counts. This CDR3 reads CASSPGHGWGTDTQYF. DNA for the CDR3: TGTGCCAGCAGTCCAGGACACGGATGGGGGACAGATACGCAGTATTTT. The chain is built from TRBV28 and TRBJ2-3; D is possibly TRBD1 or TRBD2 (5 bases each). The V and J ends lost 5 bases and 3 bases respectively, with 18 bases between them. Germline assignment: CDR1 MDHEN and CDR2 SYDVKM. The CDR3 is 16 residues long.

This clonotype was detected ten times or more. The CDR3: CASSLPQGAVDEQYF. The CDR3 DNA is TGTGCCAGCAGCCTCCCCCAGGGGGCGGTGGACGAGCAGTACTTC. J is TRBJ2-7 and V is TRBV7-2, with 8 bases matching TRBD1. Germline values: CDR1 SGHTA, CDR2 FQGNSA. The CDR3 spans 15 residues. The V and J ends lost 5 bases and 5 bases, in that order; junction bases with no gene match: 11.

This clonotype was found a few times. V and J are TRBV4-1 and TRBJ1-3; D not resolved. Germline V lookup: CDR1 MGHRA, CDR2 YSYEKL. The length of the CDR3 is 15 residues. The germline V and J ends were trimmed by 4 bases and 4 bases, with 14 bases remaining between them. CDR3 protein: CASSPTLARGNTIYF. The CDR3 coding sequence is TGCGCCAGCAGCCCAACTCTCGCCCGCGGAAACACCATATATTTT.

This rearrangement joins TRBV24-1 to TRBJ2-2, with 10 bases matching TRBD1. The germline gives CDR1 KGHDR, CDR2 SFDVKD. The length of the CDR3 is 15 residues. V lost 7 bases, J lost 3 bases, and 4 bases stayed unmatched. In DNA form, the CDR3 reads TGTGCCACCAGCCTTGGGACAGGGGACACCGGGGAGCTGTTTTTT. Protein: CATSLGTGDTGELFF.

This clonotype was recorded many times. The chain links TRBV5-6 to TRBJ2-4; no firm D call. The CDR3 length is 16 residues. CDR1 is SGHDT and CDR2 is YYEEEE in the germline V gene. The V end was cut by 1 base, the J end by 0 bases, with 11 bases between. The CDR3 sequence is CASSLWSFSAKNIQYF. The DNA for the CDR3 is TGTGCCAGCAGCTTGTGGAGTTTTTCAGCCAAAAACATTCAGTACTTC.

This clonotype was recorded many times. The chain combines TRBV28 with TRBJ2-3, with 7 bases matching TRBD1. Unmatched junction bases numbered 10, after V lost 7 bases and J lost 9 bases. This CDR3 has 13 residues. The germline gives CDR1 MDHEN, CDR2 SYDVKM. CDR3 sequence: CASTPGGWRTQYF. CDR3 DNA: TGTGCCAGCACCCCAGGGGGTTGGCGAACGCAGTATTTT.

The sample holds a few counts of this clonotype. In DNA form, the CDR3 reads TGTGCCAGCAGCCAAGACAGAATTACGCAGTATTTT. Protein product: CASSQDRITQYF. The chain combines TRBV4-2 with TRBJ2-3; the D is unclear. This CDR3 has 12 residues. Looked up from germline, CDR1 is LGHNA and CDR2 is YNFKEQ. The V gene lost 0 bases and the J gene lost 8 bases, with 6 bases spanning the gap.

This clonotype was counted ten times or more. The CDR3 DNA sequence: TGCGCCAGCAGCTTAATAATAGGGTCCTACAATGAGCAGTTCTTC. It translates to CASSLIIGSYNEQFF. The rearrangement links TRBV5-1 to TRBJ2-1; D call uncertain. Germline assignment: CDR1 SGHRS and CDR2 YFSETQ. Trimming left V 2 bases short and J 1 base short, with 10 bases between. The CDR3 sequence is 15 residues long.

This clonotype has ten or more counts. This rearrangement joins TRBV5-1 to TRBJ2-1; D is possibly TRBD2 (6 bases). Trimming took off 4 bases at V and 6 bases at J, with 17 bases between the two ends. CDR1 SGHRS and CDR2 YFSETQ come from the germline V gene. The CDR3 loop spans 15 amino acids. The CDR3 spells CASSPETSPANEQFF. In nucleotides, the CDR3 is TGCGCCAGCAGCCCTGAGACTAGTCCCGCCAATGAGCAGTTCTTC.

Concerning this clonotype itself: This may arise from a read error, as a much more abundant clone is one base away. The chain couples TRBV20-1 to TRBJ2-1, with TRBD2 matching over 12 bases. The CDR3 length is 17 residues. Germline V lookup: CDR1 DFQATT, CDR2 SNEGSKA (reference sequence). Losses at the gene ends were 4 bases for V and 13 bases for J; bases not matched to a gene: 20. In DNA form, the CDR3 reads TGCAGTGCTATAAAGCTTGCTAGCGGGGGGGACCAAGAGACCCAGTTCTTC. Amino acid sequence: CSAIKLASGGDQETQFF.

A word on this clonotype: Given a much more abundant clone one base away, this may be a read error. The chain is built from TRBV7-2 and TRBJ2-3; 11 bases map to TRBD2. This CDR3 has 16 amino acids. The V gene's germline CDR1 is SGHTA and CDR2 FQGNSA. Germline trimming cut 5 bases from V and 4 bases from J; bases unmatched to any gene: 8. The DNA of the CDR3 is TGTGCCAGCAGCCCCCGGACTAGCGGGTTCCCAGATACGCAGTATTTT. Encoded protein: CASSPRTSGFPDTQYF. Full variable domain (outside the CDR3, taken from reference TRBV7-2 and TRBJ2-3): GAGVSQSPSNKVTEKGKDVELRCDPISGHTALYWYRQSLGQGLEFLIYFQGNSAPDKSGLPSDRFSAERTGGSVSTLTIQRTQQEDSAVYLCASSPRTSGFPDTQYFGPGTRLTVL.

This chain connects TRBV9 to TRBJ2-6; D is unresolved. Trimming pared 5 bases from V and 2 bases from J, leaving 8 bases between. Germline V lookup: CDR1 SGDLS, CDR2 YYNGEE. CDR3 length equals 14 residues. The CDR3 loop reads CASSSTPGANVLTF. CDR3 DNA: TGTGCCAGCAGTTCTACCCCTGGGGCCAACGTCCTGACTTTC.

As to this clonotype: The junction differs from germline at one of its ends, possibly a read error. The chain combines TRBV7-2 with TRBJ2-7, with 9 bases that match TRBD1. CDR3 size: 15 residues. CDR1 and CDR2 (germline): SGHTA, FQGNSA. CDR3 DNA sequence: TGTGCCAGCAGCTTAGTTGGGACAGGGATATACGGGCAGTACTTC. It is translated as CASSLVGTGIYGQYF. The full variable domain, rest sourced from reference TRBV7-2 and TRBJ2-7, is GAGVSQSPSNKVTEKGKDVELRCDPISGHTALYWYRQSLGQGLEFLIYFQGNSAPDKSGLPSDRFSAERTGGSVSTLTIQRTQQEDSAVYLCASSLVGTGIYGQYFGPGTRLTVT.

The genes are TRBV6-2 or TRBV6-3 and TRBJ1-5; D is uncertain. CDR1 is MNHEY, CDR2 SVGEGT, per germline. The CDR3 runs to 13 residues. V lost 3 bases, J lost 3 bases, and 6 bases lay in between. The CDR3, as DNA: TGTGCCAGCAGTTATCAGACCAATCAGCCCCAGCATTTT. It is translated as CASSYQTNQPQHF.

A word on this clonotype: This may be a read error: a much more frequent sequence differs by one nucleotide. The chain employs TRBV5-1 and TRBJ2-7; the match to TRBD2 covers 8 bases. J was trimmed by 7 bases and V by 0 bases; bases with no gene match: 9. The CDR3 has 15 amino acids. Germline loops: CDR1 SGHRS, CDR2 YFSETQ. CDR3 region: CASSLVGRGAGEQYF. DNA of the CDR3: TGCGCCAGCAGCTTGGTCGGGCGGGGGGCCGGTGAGCAGTACTTC.

This chain uses TRBV2 with TRBJ1-5; possibly TRBD1 for D (6 bases). This CDR3 has 16 amino acids. V was clipped by 4 bases and J by 2 bases, with 15 bases between them. The germline gives CDR1 SNHLY, CDR2 FYNNEI. The DNA of the CDR3 is TGTGCCAGCAGTGGAGACGAGGGGGTAGGCAATCAGCCCCAGCATTTT. Translation gives CASSGDEGVGNQPQHF.

The J gene is TRBJ1-2, the V gene TRBV7-2; D might be TRBD1 (5 bases). The V end lost 2 bases, the J end lost 2 bases, and 15 bases lay between the germline ends. Germline V gives CDR1 SGHTA, CDR2 FQGNSA. The CDR3 totals 16 residues. The DNA of the CDR3 is TGTGCCAGCAGCTTATCCGCAGGGCCCTTAAACTATGGCTACACCTTC. The encoded protein is CASSLSAGPLNYGYTF.